These 30 T cell receptor beta chains were all obtained from the same sample, sequenced in a study of blood T cell repertoires in COVID-19. This table comes from immunoSEQ multiplex PCR, and its TCRdb copy is limited to in-frame clones, with some not included. In the table there are 250,000 or so clones, roughly 90% of which are singletons. Sequencing was performed on peripheral blood. These receptors were taken from a woman aged 30 to 39 with acute or convalescent COVID-19.

This sequence joins TRBV5-1 and TRBJ2-1, with 13 bases that match TRBD2. Trimming removed 0 bases from V and 7 bases from J; junction bases left unmatched: 10. Germline V lookup: CDR1 SGHRS, CDR2 YFSETQ. CDR3 length: 18 residues. CDR3 protein: CASSLVLAGGVGINEQFF. CDR3 in DNA: TGCGCCAGCAGCTTGGTACTAGCGGGAGGGGTTGGGATTAATGAGCAGTTCTTC.

This sequence joins TRBV10-3 and TRBJ2-1, with TRBD2 matching over 9 bases. V shed 0 bases, J shed 9 bases, and the junction held 6 bases outside the gene matches. Germline CDR1 and CDR2: ENHRY and SYGVKD. The CDR3 covers 15 residues. CDR3 protein: CAISESRLAGSEQFF. In nucleotides, the CDR3 is TGTGCCATCAGTGAGTCCCGGCTAGCGGGAAGTGAGCAGTTCTTC.

The rearrangement links TRBV5-1 to TRBJ1-2; 8 positions match TRBD1. The CDR3 runs to 15 residues. Losses at the gene ends were 2 bases for V and 6 bases for J; bases not matched to a gene: 9. Per the germline V gene, CDR1 is SGHRS and CDR2 is YFSETQ. CDR3 sequence (DNA): TGCGCCAGCAGCTTAGTTCGGGCAGGGGGCGATGGCTACACCTTC. This encodes CASSLVRAGGDGYTF. Complete variable domain (other parts from reference TRBV5-1 and TRBJ1-2): KAGVTQTPRYLIKTRGQQVTLSCSPISGHRSVSWYQQTPGQGLQFLFEYFSETQRNKGNFPGRFSGRQFSNSRSEMNVSTLELGDSALYLCASSLVRAGGDGYTFGSGTRLTVV.

This CDR3 reads CASLLVAGTTYEQYF. The DNA of the CDR3 is TGTGCCAGTCTCTTAGTAGCGGGGACAACCTACGAGCAGTACTTC. V usage is TRBV6-5 and J usage is TRBJ2-7, with 8 positions matching TRBD2. V shed 9 bases and J 2 bases; nucleotides not matched to a gene: 12. CDR1 is MNHEY, CDR2 SVGAGI, per germline. The CDR3 has 15 amino acids.

The chain combines TRBV19 with TRBJ2-5, with 13 bases fitting TRBD2. The germline V gene has CDR1 LNHDA and CDR2 SQIVND (reference sequence). Unmatched junction bases numbered 5, after V lost 6 bases and J lost 1 base. CDR3 length: 16 residues. CDR3: CASSRLAGGSQETQYF. The CDR3 nucleotides are TGTGCCAGTAGCAGACTAGCGGGAGGCTCCCAAGAGACCCAGTACTTC. The full variable domain, completed using reference TRBV19 and TRBJ2-5, is DGGITQSPKYLFRKEGQNVTLSCEQNLNHDAMYWYRQDPGQGLRLIYYSQIVNDFQKGDIAEGYSVSREKKESFPLTVTSAQKNPTAFYLCASSRLAGGSQETQYFGPGTRLLVL.

The V call is TRBV6-2 or TRBV6-3, the J call TRBJ1-2, with D possibly matching TRBD1 (6 bases). V shed 5 bases and J shed 1 base, with 14 bases lying between them. This CDR3 has 15 amino acids. The V gene's germline CDR1 is MNHEY and CDR2 SVGEGT. The CDR3 region is CASSDQRTDNYGYTF. The CDR3 DNA reads as TGTGCCAGCAGTGACCAGCGGACAGATAACTATGGCTACACCTTC.

This chain links TRBV12-5 with TRBJ1-4; D call uncertain. Germline CDR1 LGHNT, CDR2 FRNRAP. This CDR3 is built from 15 residues. V shed 6 bases and J shed 7 bases, with 18 bases lying between them. CDR3 in amino acids: CASGYTTGKSEKLFF. For the CDR3, the DNA is TGTGCTAGTGGCTACACCACGGGGAAAAGTGAAAAACTGTTTTTT.

The table lists this clone with a count of one. The chain employs TRBV5-6 and TRBJ2-1; D gene uncertain. The CDR3 loop spans 14 amino acids. Germline values: CDR1 SGHDT, CDR2 YYEEEE. Trimming left V 0 bases short and J 3 bases short, with 7 bases between. The CDR3 DNA is TGTGCCAGCAGCTTGGGTGTTAACTACAATGAGCAGTTCTTC. Protein product: CASSLGVNYNEQFF.

The chain has TRBV12-3 or TRBV12-4 and TRBJ1-2; 8 bases map to TRBD1. The V segment lost 6 bases and the J segment 8 bases; nucleotides outside the gene matches: 5. The CDR3 extends over 12 amino acids. The CDR3 loop is CASSPTGEGYTF. The CDR3 coding sequence is TGTGCCAGCAGCCCGACAGGGGAAGGCTACACCTTC.

The chain links TRBV11-2 to TRBJ2-3; D remains unclear. The germline V and J ends were trimmed by 0 bases and 11 bases, with 9 bases remaining between them. CDR1 SGHAT and CDR2 FQNNGV come from the germline V gene. This CDR3 is built from 12 residues. The CDR3 is CASSLDLTQQYF. CDR3 sequence (DNA): TGTGCCAGCAGCTTAGATCTTACTCAGCAGTATTTT.

The chain has TRBV6-5 and TRBJ2-4, with 8 positions matching TRBD1. This CDR3 is 15 amino acids long. V shed 4 bases, J shed 6 bases, and the junction held 8 bases outside the gene matches. CDR1 and CDR2 (germline): MNHEY, SVGAGI. CDR3 in amino acids: CASSFGSDRGNIQYF. The CDR3 region has the DNA TGTGCCAGCAGTTTCGGCTCAGACAGGGGAAACATTCAGTACTTC.

V and J are TRBV3-1 (or the pseudogene TRBV3-2) and TRBJ2-5; 16 nucleotides align to TRBD2. The CDR3 extends over 17 amino acids. From germline, CDR1 is LGHDT and CDR2 YNNKEL (reference sequence). The V gene end was trimmed by 4 bases and the J gene end by 5 bases; junction bases not matched to a gene: 7. The CDR3 region is CASSPGTSGRAWETQYF. The CDR3 DNA is TGTGCCAGCAGCCCTGGGACTAGCGGGAGGGCCTGGGAGACCCAGTACTTC.

The CDR3 nucleotides are TGTGCCACCAGCCTTCTCGGGGGGGAGAACACCGGGGAGCTGTTTTTT. Translating it yields CATSLLGGENTGELFF. The rearrangement links TRBV15 to TRBJ2-2, with 8 bases lining up with TRBD2. The CDR3 runs to 16 residues. Unmatched junction bases numbered 6, after V lost 5 bases and J lost 1 base. Per germline, CDR1 LNHNV and CDR2 YYDKDF (reference sequence).

This chain connects TRBV6-5 to TRBJ2-3; the D is unclear. This CDR3 contains 13 residues. Germline V gene lookup returns CDR1 MNHEY and CDR2 SVGAGI. V was shortened by 6 bases and J by 4 bases, with 11 bases between the two germline ends. Here the CDR3 DNA reads TGTGCCAGCAGACGCGATGTGGCAGATACGCAGTATTTT. Translated: CASRRDVADTQYF.

This chain connects TRBV6-6 to TRBJ2-7; 11 positions agree with TRBD2. The CDR3 length is 16 residues. CDR1 is MNHNY, CDR2 SVGAGI, per germline (reference sequence). The V gene end was trimmed by 0 bases and the J gene end by 3 bases; junction bases not matched to a gene: 4. The CDR3 sequence is CASSYSPGLAVYEQYF. The CDR3 bases are TGTGCCAGCAGTTACTCCCCGGGACTAGCGGTCTACGAGCAGTACTTC.

The V call is TRBV4-2, the J call TRBJ2-7; D not certain. Germline CDR1 LGHNA, CDR2 YNFKEQ. The CDR3 length is 15 residues. Trimming took off 1 base at V and 1 base at J, with 11 bases between the two ends. The CDR3 region has the DNA TGTGCCAGCAGCCAAGGGCGTCAGGCGTCCTACGAGCAGTACTTC. It encodes CASSQGRQASYEQYF.

The V and J genes are TRBV3-1 (or the pseudogene TRBV3-2) and TRBJ2-1; D call uncertain. The CDR3 covers 14 residues. Germline loops: CDR1 LGHDT, CDR2 YNNKEL (reference sequence). Trimming removed 0 bases at V and 6 bases at J, with 9 bases between. Here the CDR3 DNA reads TGTGCCAGCAGCCAAGATTGGGCACCCAATGAGCAGTTCTTC. Translation: CASSQDWAPNEQFF.

The V call is TRBV5-4, the J call TRBJ1-2; 7 nucleotides agree with TRBD1. Germline V lookup: CDR1 SGHNT, CDR2 YYREEE (reference sequence). V was pared by 3 bases and J by 4 bases, with 6 bases of the junction left unmatched. The CDR3 contains 14 residues. CDR3 sequence (DNA): TGTGCCAGCAGCTCCGACAGGGTTAGCTATGGCTACACCTTC. It yields the protein CASSSDRVSYGYTF. The full variable domain, in which reference TRBV5-4 and TRBJ1-2 provide the parts outside the CDR3, is ETGVTQSPTHLIKTRGQQVTLRCSSQSGHNTVSWYQQALGQGPQFIFQYYREEENGRGNFPPRFSGLQFPNYSSELNVNALELDDSALYLCASSSDRVSYGYTFGSGTRLTVV.

J is TRBJ2-1 and V is TRBV19, with 8 bases identical to TRBD1. Losses at the gene ends were 6 bases for V and 7 bases for J; bases not matched to a gene: 5. This CDR3 is 13 amino acids long. Germline V gives CDR1 LNHDA, CDR2 SQIVND (reference sequence). The chain's CDR3 is CASRNRGRNEQFF. The CDR3 region has the DNA TGTGCCAGTAGGAACAGGGGGAGGAATGAGCAGTTCTTC.

This clone was observed once. The chain uses TRBV7-9 and TRBJ2-7, with 7 bases identical to TRBD2. CDR3 length: 14 amino acids. In germline, CDR1 is SEHNR, CDR2 FQNEAQ (reference sequence). V dropped 4 bases and J dropped 2; count of bases not matched to a gene: 5. In nucleotides, the CDR3 is TGTGCCAGCAGCTCGAGGACTAGTGCCTACGAGCAGTACTTC. This sequence encodes CASSSRTSAYEQYF.

The gene calls are TRBV6-6 and TRBJ1-3; D is possibly TRBD1 (6 bases). This CDR3 is 16 amino acids long. The germline V gene has CDR1 MNHNY and CDR2 SVGAGI (reference sequence). V lost 0 bases to trimming and J lost 4 bases, with 13 bases between them. Here the CDR3 reads CASSYSRGGRGNTIYF. CDR3 DNA: TGTGCCAGCAGTTACTCGAGAGGGGGTCGGGGAAACACCATATATTTT.

The count of this clone is one. This chain connects TRBV19 to TRBJ1-6, with 8 bases matching TRBD1. J lost 6 bases, V lost 4 bases, and 5 bases had no gene match. The CDR3 is made up of 15 amino acids. The germline gives CDR1 LNHDA, CDR2 SQIVND (reference sequence). The CDR3 DNA sequence: TGTGCCAGTAGTACGGTCACAGGGGGTAATTCACCCCTCCACTTT. It translates to CASSTVTGGNSPLHF.

The chain has TRBV10-3 and TRBJ2-5; 7 bases fit TRBD1. Germline V gives CDR1 ENHRY, CDR2 SYGVKD. The CDR3 is 14 residues long. V shed 6 bases and J 5 bases; nucleotides not matched to a gene: 9. The CDR3 DNA follows: TGTGCCATCAGCAGCAGCAGGGGGACGGAGACCCAGTACTTC. This translates into CAISSSRGTETQYF.

The chain is built from TRBV7-6 and TRBJ2-5; 9 nucleotides agree with TRBD1. V lost 4 bases and J lost 4; bases outside the gene matches: 4. The CDR3 extends over 14 amino acids. Germline V gene data show CDR1 as SGHVS and CDR2 as FNYEAQ. CDR3 bases: TGTGCCAGCAGCTCAGGGACAGGGAGAGAGACCCAGTACTTC. Amino acids: CASSSGTGRETQYF.

J is TRBJ2-7 and V is TRBV19, with TRBD1 matching over 9 bases. CDR1 LNHDA and CDR2 SQIVND come from the germline V gene (reference sequence). Unmatched junction bases numbered 0, after V lost 4 bases and J lost 5 bases. The CDR3 contains 12 residues. CDR3 in amino acids: CASSRTGDEQYF. The CDR3 DNA is TGTGCCAGTAGTAGGACAGGGGACGAGCAGTACTTC.

As regards this clone: Other DNA sequences within the sample encode an identical CDR3. The chain joins TRBV19 to TRBJ2-7, with D possibly TRBD2 on 5 matching bases. This CDR3 is built from 15 residues. Trimming stripped 3 bases from V and 0 bases from J, with 12 bases between. Germline V lookup: CDR1 LNHDA, CDR2 SQIVND (reference sequence). The CDR3 loop reads CASSIGNRGSYEQYF. The CDR3 DNA reads TGTGCCAGTAGTATTGGAAACCGGGGCTCCTACGAGCAGTACTTC.

This sequence joins TRBV7-9 and TRBJ2-7, with 16 bases lining up with TRBD2. The J segment lost 0 bases and the V segment lost 5 bases, leaving 10 bases of the junction unmatched. This CDR3 spans 19 amino acids. CDR1 and CDR2 from the germline V gene are SEHNR and FQNEAQ (reference sequence). CDR3 in amino acids: CASSPSGTSGRARSYEQYF. DNA for the CDR3: TGTGCCAGCAGCCCATCGGGGACTAGCGGGAGGGCACGCTCCTACGAGCAGTACTTC.

This chain uses TRBV5-1 with TRBJ1-4; D gene uncertain. Germline V gene sequence: CDR1 SGHRS, CDR2 YFSETQ. V was cut by 4 bases and J by 8 bases, with 12 bases left in between. The CDR3 extends over 13 amino acids. The CDR3 bases are TGCGCCAGCAGCCCCCCGAACGGGGAAAAACTGTTTTTT. Its translation is CASSPPNGEKLFF.

The chain couples TRBV5-8 to TRBJ2-2; TRBD1 might be the D (5 bases). CDR1 SGHTS and CDR2 YDEGEE come from the germline V gene. Trimming pared 5 bases from V and 3 bases from J, leaving 17 bases between. The CDR3 totals 16 residues. The CDR3 DNA reads as TGTGCCAGCAGGGACGATAGGGGTCCGGACACCGGGGAGCTGTTTTTT. It encodes CASRDDRGPDTGELFF.

The V call is TRBV20-1, the J call TRBJ1-4; D remains ambiguous. The V gene lost 3 bases and the J gene lost 4 bases, with 15 bases spanning the gap. The CDR3 is made up of 15 amino acids. Per germline, CDR1 DFQATT and CDR2 SNEGSKA (reference sequence). CDR3: CSASGFRGVNEKLFF. CDR3 coding DNA: TGCAGTGCTAGTGGGTTTCGGGGAGTTAATGAAAAACTGTTTTTT.